This T cell receptor beta chain comes out of a study of shared clonotypes between healthy human individuals. Study observations and caveats: Researchers found naive subsets generally carried larger estimated richness than memory subsets.

Note on this clone: Its antigen is unknown.

It was CD45RO-negative cells, positively selected for CCR7, that made up naive CD8 cells, with terminally differentiated effector memory CD45RA+ cells excluded. Donors were healthy HIV-negative adults without recently reported acute infections or vaccinations. This table comes from immunoSEQ multiplex PCR, and its TCRdb copy is limited to in-frame clones, with some not included. The repertoire consists of hundreds of thousands of clones, with roughly nine tenths occurring once and the leading ten covering approximately 25%. The CDR3 is 19 amino acids. Germline V gene data show CDR1 as LNHDA and CDR2 as SQIVND (reference sequence). V gave up 3 bases and J gave up 0 bases, with 20 bases separating them.

This sequence joins TRBV19 and TRBJ2-2; a possible D gene is TRBD1 (6 bases). What was sequenced was naive CD8+ T cells sorted from blood. This sequence originates from a man aged 25-45 years in good health. CDR3 DNA: TGTGCCAGTAGTATCCAATTAGCGCCGACAGGACCGAACACCGGGGAGCTGTTTTTT. Protein sequence: CASSIQLAPTGPNTGELFF.